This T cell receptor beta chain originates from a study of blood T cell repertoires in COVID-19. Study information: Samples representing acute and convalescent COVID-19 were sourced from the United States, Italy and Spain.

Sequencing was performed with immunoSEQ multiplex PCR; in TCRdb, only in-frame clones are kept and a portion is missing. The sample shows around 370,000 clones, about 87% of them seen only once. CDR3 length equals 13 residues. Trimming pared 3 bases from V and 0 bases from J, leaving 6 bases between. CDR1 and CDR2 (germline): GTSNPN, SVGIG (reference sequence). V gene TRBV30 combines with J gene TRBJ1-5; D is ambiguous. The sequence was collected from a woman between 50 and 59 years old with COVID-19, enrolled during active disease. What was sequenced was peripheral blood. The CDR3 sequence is CAWSPGSNQPQHF. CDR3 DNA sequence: TGTGCCTGGAGCCCCGGTAGCAATCAGCCCCAGCATTTT.